This T cell receptor (beta chain) was identified during a study of Graves' ophthalmopathy and Graves' hyperthyroidism. The study's findings and limits: Blood was where most expanded thyroid clonotypes above 0.001 frequency also turned up. Sensitivity reached 60% to 71% and specificity just under 75% when the model predicted ophthalmopathy progression.

The ends lost 7 bases at V and 3 bases at J; junction bases unmatched: 8. The CDR3 is 14 residues long. CDR1 is SGHTA and CDR2 is FQGNSA in the germline V gene. Moderate-to-severe activity, CAS ≥3, NOSPECS ≥4 and duration under 3 months were recorded for donors with ophthalmopathy. No donor had other autoimmune disease, uncontrolled infection, pregnancy or lactation. RNA transcripts yielded amplified TCR beta CDR3 regions. Investigators did first-round RT-PCR with HTBI primers, then second-round multiplex PCR. TCRdb itself ran the multiplex PCR reads through MiXCR, one entry per CDR3 protein. Of under 400,000 distinct CDR3 sequences in the sample, under 20% were seen once. This clonotype was found many times. Its antigen is unknown.

This chain connects TRBV7-2 to TRBJ1-2, with 7 nucleotides matching TRBD1. Material: peripheral blood. This receptor was taken from an adult man with Graves' ophthalmopathy. The CDR3 DNA reads as TGTGCCAGCAAGAAGGGGGCGGAAGACTATGGCTACACCTTC. Translating it yields CASKKGAEDYGYTF.